This TCR beta chain emerged from a study of vaccination and CD4 T cells after COVID-19. On the study more broadly: The stimulating agents, overlapping spike peptides, came from SARS-CoV-2, HCoV-NL63, HCoV-OC43 and HCoV-229E. Control cultures were given a CEFX pool, an HIV-1 Nef pool, or no peptide.

As to treatment: approximately 11-day PBMC culture with coronavirus spike peptide pools or control peptides (ViraFEST assay). ViraFEST grew antigen-specific T cells using peptide pools, then sequenced TCRs. Germline V gene data show CDR1 as DFQATT and CDR2 as SNEGSKA (reference sequence). V gave up 3 bases and J gave up 3 bases, with 9 bases separating them. The length of the CDR3 is 12 residues. Cultured CD4+ T cell DNA was sequenced using the Oncomine TCR Beta short-read assay. TCRdb used MiXCR to reprocess the PCR reads, holding one entry per CDR3 protein. This table holds more than 9,500 distinct CDR3 sequences, roughly 29% found once. On this clonotype itself: The antigen remains unidentified.

The TCR originated in a human donor with COVID-19. Sequenced: cultured CD4+ T cells from blood. The V call is TRBV20-1, the J call TRBJ2-7; either TRBD1 or TRBD2 may supply D (5 bases each). The CDR3 sequence is CSASGASYEQYF. The CDR3 coding sequence is TGCAGTGCTAGCGGGGCCAGCTACGAGCAGTACTTC.